The 22 T cell receptor beta chains presented below share a single source sample, sequenced in a study of cytomegalovirus exposure and HLA in healthy donors. This PCR relied on a set of 60 Vbeta primers and 13 Jbeta primers. TCRdb's table, derived via immunoSEQ multiplex PCR, lists solely in-frame clones and lacks some. The sample shows approximately 110,000 clones, and approximately 6.2% sits with its ten largest clones. Source material: PBMCs. These receptors originate from a man in his forties in good health and CMV-seropositive.

V usage is TRBV25-1 and J usage is TRBJ1-2; 8 bases match TRBD1. V lost 4 bases, J lost 6 bases, and 10 bases stayed unmatched. The CDR3 loop spans 15 amino acids. CDR1 is MGHDK and CDR2 is SYGVNS in the germline V gene. CDR3 sequence reads: CASSVQGALLDGYTF. Here the CDR3 DNA reads TGTGCCAGCAGTGTTCAGGGGGCCCTGTTGGATGGCTACACCTTC.

The chain employs TRBV7-3 and TRBJ1-2; 7 bases agree with TRBD1. Germline assignment: CDR1 SGHTA and CDR2 FQGTGA. Losses at the gene ends were 2 bases for V and 4 bases for J; bases not matched to a gene: 7. The CDR3 covers 15 residues. This CDR3 reads CASSLEAGGGYGYTF. CDR3 bases: TGTGCCAGCAGCTTAGAGGCAGGGGGAGGCTATGGCTACACCTTC.

The chain is built from TRBV9 and TRBJ2-7; 11 bases agree with TRBD2. The CDR3 consists of 14 residues. Unmatched junction bases numbered 4, after V lost 4 bases and J lost 4 bases. Looked up from germline, CDR1 is SGDLS and CDR2 is YYNGEE. CDR3: CASSPGTSGYEQYF. CDR3 DNA sequence: TGTGCCAGCAGCCCAGGGACTAGCGGATACGAGCAGTACTTC.

The chain joins TRBV5-4 to TRBJ2-5; 9 bases are shared with TRBD1. Per the germline V gene, CDR1 is SGHNT and CDR2 is YYREEE (reference sequence). The CDR3 loop spans 15 amino acids. Unmatched junction bases numbered 6, after V lost 2 bases and J lost 4 bases. The CDR3 sequence: CASSFRGQGRETQYF. The CDR3, as DNA: TGTGCCAGCAGCTTTCGGGGACAGGGTCGAGAGACCCAGTACTTC. The full variable domain, its missing parts supplied by reference TRBV5-4 and TRBJ2-5, is ETGVTQSPTHLIKTRGQQVTLRCSSQSGHNTVSWYQQALGQGPQFIFQYYREEENGRGNFPPRFSGLQFPNYSSELNVNALELDDSALYLCASSFRGQGRETQYFGPGTRLLVL.

The V call is TRBV7-9, the J call TRBJ1-2; the match to TRBD1 covers 8 bases. Germline-derived CDR1 and CDR2 are SEHNR and FQNEAQ (reference sequence). This CDR3 region has 14 residues. Losses at the gene ends were 5 bases for V and 2 bases for J; bases not matched to a gene: 4. The chain's CDR3 is CASSHRGGNYGYTF. As DNA, the CDR3 is TGTGCCAGCAGCCACAGGGGGGGAAACTATGGCTACACCTTC.

V and J are TRBV25-1 and TRBJ2-3, with 10 bases identical to TRBD2. Germline V gene data show CDR1 as MGHDK and CDR2 as SYGVNS. CDR3 length: 15 amino acids. V lost 7 bases to trimming and J lost 1 base; unmatched junction nucleotides: 5. The CDR3 coding sequence is TGTGCCAGCACGGGACTAGCGTTTGGCACAGATACGCAGTATTTT. This translates into CASTGLAFGTDTQYF.

Here the CDR3 DNA reads TGTGCCAGTAACTCCAGGGGGGAAGGCAATCAGCCCCAGCATTTT. Translating gives CASNSRGEGNQPQHF. The chain couples TRBV19 to TRBJ1-5; TRBD1 aligns across 7 bases. The trim removed 7 bases at V and 2 bases at J, leaving 8 bases unmatched. From germline, CDR1 is LNHDA and CDR2 SQIVND (reference sequence). The CDR3 spans 15 residues.

For the CDR3, the DNA is TGTGCCAGCAGTGAAGCGACAGGGGGACCAGATACGCAGTATTTT. This encodes CASSEATGGPDTQYF. The chain is built from TRBV2 and TRBJ2-3; 9 positions match TRBD1. Trimming took 0 bases from V and 4 from J; bases not matched to a gene: 2. The CDR3 runs to 15 residues. Germline-derived CDR1 and CDR2 are SNHLY and FYNNEI.

CDR3 sequence reads: CASSLDRGRNEKLFF. CDR3 nucleotides: TGCGCCAGCAGCTTGGACAGGGGCCGAAATGAAAAACTGTTTTTT. The V and J genes are TRBV5-1 and TRBJ1-4; TRBD1 agrees at 7 bases. Germline V gene sequence: CDR1 SGHRS, CDR2 YFSETQ. V lost 0 bases, J lost 5 bases, and 4 bases stayed unmatched. The CDR3 runs to 15 residues.

The V call is TRBV27, the J call TRBJ2-7; TRBD2 matches at 11 bases. CDR1 MNHEY and CDR2 SMNVEV come from the germline V gene (reference sequence). Losses at the gene ends were 4 bases for V and 3 bases for J; bases not matched to a gene: 5. This CDR3 has 15 residues. CDR3 bases: TGTGCCAGCAGTTCGCCGGGACTAGCGGTCTACGAGCAGTACTTC. Protein: CASSSPGLAVYEQYF.

The chain employs TRBV7-8 and TRBJ1-5, with D tentatively TRBD1 (5 bases). Per the germline V gene, CDR1 is SGHVS and CDR2 is FQNEAQ. V gave up 5 bases and J gave up 1 base, with 15 bases separating them. This CDR3 has 16 amino acids. The CDR3 sequence is CASSPYWAGSNQPQHF. In nucleotides, the CDR3 is TGTGCCAGCAGCCCATATTGGGCAGGGAGCAATCAGCCCCAGCATTTT.

CDR3 nucleotide sequence: TGTGCCACCAGCAAGGGGACAGGGGTAGGAGATACGCAGTATTTT. Translation: CATSKGTGVGDTQYF. This chain connects TRBV15 to TRBJ2-3; TRBD1 matches 10 bases. The germline V gene encodes CDR1 LNHNV and CDR2 YYDKDF (reference sequence). Trimming removed 4 bases from V and 5 bases from J; junction bases left unmatched: 6. This CDR3 is built from 15 residues.

The rearrangement joins TRBV7-2 to TRBJ1-1, with D tentatively TRBD1 (6 bases). Germline V lookup: CDR1 SGHTA, CDR2 FQGNSA. The CDR3 covers 14 residues. Deletions cut 6 bases from V and 4 bases from J, with 15 bases between. CDR3 amino acids: CASSKGGMATEAFF. CDR3 in DNA: TGTGCCAGCAGTAAAGGGGGTATGGCCACTGAAGCTTTCTTT.

The genes are TRBV5-4 and TRBJ2-6, with TRBD1 matching over 8 bases. With V trimmed by 1 base and J by 3 bases, 12 bases remained unmatched. The CDR3 spans 19 residues. CDR1 and CDR2 from the germline V gene are SGHNT and YYREEE (reference sequence). CDR3 bases: TGTGCCAGCAGCTTGACCTCAGGGGGCGTTCGGGGTGGGGCCAACGTCCTGACTTTC. Its translation is CASSLTSGGVRGGANVLTF.

The chain combines TRBV28 with TRBJ1-5; 7 bases match TRBD1. This CDR3 is built from 15 residues. The V and J ends lost 5 bases and 6 bases, in that order; junction bases with no gene match: 10. CDR1 and CDR2 (germline): MDHEN, SYDVKM. The DNA for the CDR3 is TGTGCCAGCAGTATAAGACAGGGAGGATCTCAGCCCCAGCATTTT. Its protein product is CASSIRQGGSQPQHF.

J is TRBJ1-2 and V is TRBV28; maybe TRBD1 (6 bases). V dropped 5 bases and J dropped 2 bases, with 12 bases sitting between them. The CDR3 is 14 residues long. The germline V gene has CDR1 MDHEN and CDR2 SYDVKM. This CDR3 reads CASSTLTGNYGYTF. The CDR3 DNA reads as TGTGCCAGCAGTACGCTAACAGGGAACTATGGCTACACCTTC.

The chain combines TRBV11-2 with TRBJ2-5; weak D call: TRBD1 (7 bases). The J call could be wrong; TRBJ2-7 is a better fit for the DNA end. This CDR3 contains 14 residues. Germline-derived CDR1 and CDR2 are SGHAT and FQNNGV. The CDR3 here is CASSLTGRFYEQYF. DNA of the CDR3: TGTGCCAGCAGCTTGACAGGGAGGTTCTACGAGCAGTACTTC.

The chain employs TRBV28 and TRBJ1-5; D not certain. This CDR3 is built from 13 residues. Germline lookup yields CDR1 MDHEN and CDR2 SYDVKM. Trimming shortened V by 5 bases and J by 5 bases, and 10 bases separated the two germline ends. CDR3 nucleotide sequence: TGTGCCAGCAGTCCCCCCCGGGATCAGCCCCAGCATTTT. It codes for CASSPPRDQPQHF.

This rearrangement joins TRBV25-1 to TRBJ1-1; possibly TRBD1 for D (5 bases). V was trimmed by 5 bases and J by 0 bases, leaving 13 bases between them. The germline gives CDR1 MGHDK, CDR2 SYGVNS. The CDR3 contains 15 residues. CDR3 coding DNA: TGTGCCAGCAGTTCCTTAGGGGCCCTGAACACTGAAGCTTTCTTT. Translating gives CASSSLGALNTEAFF.

V and J are TRBV19 and TRBJ1-1; the D is unclear. Trimming took 7 bases from V and 0 from J, leaving 24 bases between them. The germline V gene encodes CDR1 LNHDA and CDR2 SQIVND (reference sequence). CDR3 size: 18 residues. CDR3 residues: CASTTVPQFGSMNTEAFF. The CDR3, as DNA: TGTGCCAGTACCACCGTTCCCCAATTTGGGAGCATGAACACTGAAGCTTTCTTT. Drawing the rest from reference TRBV19 and TRBJ1-1, the complete variable domain is DGGITQSPKYLFRKEGQNVTLSCEQNLNHDAMYWYRQDPGQGLRLIYYSQIVNDFQKGDIAEGYSVSREKKESFPLTVTSAQKNPTAFYLCASTTVPQFGSMNTEAFFGQGTRLTVV.

This rearrangement joins TRBV6-1 to TRBJ2-2; weak D call: TRBD2 (6 bases). CDR3 length: 16 amino acids. Trimming stripped 2 bases from V and 5 bases from J, with 15 bases between. The germline V gene encodes CDR1 MNHNS and CDR2 SASEGT. The CDR3 loop is CASSELIGGGTGELFF. In nucleotides, the CDR3 is TGTGCCAGCAGTGAACTGATCGGTGGGGGGACCGGGGAGCTGTTTTTT.

Written as DNA, the CDR3 is TGTGCCAGCAGCTCACCCGGGACTAAACCCTACGAGCAGTACTTC. Protein: CASSSPGTKPYEQYF. The chain joins TRBV28 to TRBJ2-7, with TRBD2 matching 7 bases. Per germline, CDR1 MDHEN and CDR2 SYDVKM. The junction had 10 bases not matched to a gene; V was cut back by 6 bases and J by 2 bases. The CDR3 consists of 15 residues.